The TCR beta chain described here comes from a study of blood T cell repertoires in COVID-19. Turning to the study itself: Both acute and convalescent COVID-19 samples were obtained from the United States, Italy and Spain. Nucleic acid was either cDNA or gDNA, and it came from T cells, B-cell-depleted T cells, or PBMCs.

This CDR3 spans 20 amino acids. Germline CDR1 and CDR2: SGHRS and YFSETQ. V trimming: 1 base; J trimming: 0 bases; junction bases outside the gene matches: 16. Original handling: Amplification from reference gene primers served as the basis for estimated nucleated cell counts. Generated by immunoSEQ multiplex PCR, the TCRdb table keeps only in-frame clones and is missing some. V and J calls and clone size are given by that table; D and trimming were obtained from the DNA. Of 200,000 to 250,000 clones listed, around 82% are singletons. The rearrangement links TRBV5-1 to TRBJ2-1, with 7 positions matching TRBD2. The specimen sequenced was peripheral blood. The source of this sequence is a woman aged 65 to 85 with acute or convalescent COVID-19. The CDR3 DNA reads TGCGCCAGCAGCTTGCGGGGGAGCGGGGAGGGAATCAGCTCCTACAATGAGCAGTTCTTC. The encoded protein is CASSLRGSGEGISSYNEQFF.